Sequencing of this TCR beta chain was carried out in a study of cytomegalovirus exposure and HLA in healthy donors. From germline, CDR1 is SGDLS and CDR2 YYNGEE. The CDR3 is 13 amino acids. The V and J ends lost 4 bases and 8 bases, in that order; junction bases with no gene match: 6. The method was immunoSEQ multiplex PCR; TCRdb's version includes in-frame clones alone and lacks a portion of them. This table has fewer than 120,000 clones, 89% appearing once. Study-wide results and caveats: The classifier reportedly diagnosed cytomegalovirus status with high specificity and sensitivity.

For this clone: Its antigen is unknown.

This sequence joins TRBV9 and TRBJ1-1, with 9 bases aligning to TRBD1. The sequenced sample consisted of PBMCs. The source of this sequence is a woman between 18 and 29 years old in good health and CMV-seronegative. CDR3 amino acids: CASSPQGAGEAFF. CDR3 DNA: TGTGCCAGCAGCCCACAGGGGGCCGGCGAAGCTTTCTTT.